This passage covers 3 T cell receptor beta chains from one sample sequenced in a study of blood T cell repertoires in COVID-19. Generated by immunoSEQ multiplex PCR, the TCRdb table keeps only in-frame clones and is missing some. This table holds about 13,000 clones, roughly 89% found once. Sequenced material: peripheral blood. Receptors were obtained from a human donor with active COVID-19. The donor label of this sample is uncertain.

This chain connects TRBV14 to TRBJ1-2; 7 bases line up with TRBD1. Germline V CDR1 and CDR2: SGHDN, FVKESK. Unmatched junction bases numbered 8, after V lost 3 bases and J lost 4 bases. The length of the CDR3 is 15 residues. The CDR3 DNA follows: TGTGCCAGCAGCCAGAGACAGGGCGGAATCTATGGCTACACCTTC. This codes for CASSQRQGGIYGYTF.

The chain couples TRBV7-9 to TRBJ1-4; D possibly corresponds to TRBD1 (5 bases). Germline CDR1 SEHNR, CDR2 FQNEAQ (reference sequence). Trimming left V 3 bases short and J 8 bases short, with 13 bases between. The CDR3 is 14 residues long. The CDR3 loop is CASSFGGLFEKLFF. The CDR3, as DNA: TGTGCCAGCAGCTTCGGGGGTCTTTTCGAAAAACTGTTTTTT.

The V and J genes are TRBV4-3 and TRBJ2-2; possibly TRBD2 for D (5 bases). Germline values: CDR1 LGHNA, CDR2 YSLEER. The CDR3 is 16 amino acids. Between the trimmed V and J ends, which lost 4 bases and 0 bases, there was a span of 12 bases. CDR3 residues: CASSPGLVTNTGELFF. The CDR3 DNA is TGCGCCAGCAGCCCAGGACTGGTTACGAACACCGGGGAGCTGTTTTTT.